The 16 T cell receptor beta chains presented below share a single source sample, sequenced in a study of spatial heterogeneity in lung cancer (dated by TCRdb to about 2019). The method behind the library was 5' RACE. The data were produced on a NextSeq 500. TCRdb trimmed public reads at Q25 via fastp, called clones via MiXCR and kept in-frame beta chains. Here each entry gathers all rows of one CDR3 protein and keeps the most common genes and DNA. A total of 95,000 to 120,000 distinct CDR3 sequences appear in this sample, about a tenth of them only once. Around 24% of the sample goes to the ten largest clones. Taken with the paper, the label for time point translates to: blood at routine non-recurrence follow-up after resection. The sample in question was PBMCs, obtained at follow-up. Every receptor here comes from a female donor with early-stage non-small cell lung cancer.

V usage is TRBV19 and J usage is TRBJ2-7, with D tentatively TRBD1 (6 bases). Germline-derived CDR1 and CDR2 are LNHDA and SQIVND (reference sequence). The CDR3 length is 15 residues. Deletions cut 7 bases from V and 0 bases from J, with 16 bases between. The chain's CDR3 is CASIGRTASSYEQYF. For the CDR3, the DNA is TGTGCCAGTATCGGGCGGACAGCGAGCTCCTACGAGCAGTACTTC.

CDR3 nucleotides: TGTGCCAGCAGCTCCTCTAGCGGGAGTATGACCGGGGAGCTGTTTTTT. The encoded protein is CASSSSSGSMTGELFF. The chain uses TRBV7-4 and TRBJ2-2; TRBD2 agrees at 10 bases. The trim removed 4 bases at V and 5 bases at J, leaving 7 bases unmatched. CDR1 and CDR2 (germline): SGHVT, SQSDAQ. There are 16 residues in the CDR3.

The table lists this clonotype with a few counts. V usage is TRBV20-1 and J usage is TRBJ2-1; D is uncertain. The germline CDR1 and CDR2 sequences are DFQATT and SNEGSKA (reference sequence). V dropped 3 bases and J dropped 4 bases, with 10 bases sitting between them. The CDR3 loop spans 13 amino acids. The DNA for the CDR3 is TGCAGTGCTAGTCGTCCCGAATACAATGAGCAGTTCTTC. Protein product: CSASRPEYNEQFF.

This clonotype has a handful of counts. The chain carries TRBV6-2 or TRBV6-3 and TRBJ2-3, with 7 bases that match TRBD2. Trimming removed 7 bases from V and 3 bases from J; junction bases left unmatched: 10. This CDR3 contains 15 residues. Germline V CDR1 and CDR2: MNHEY, SVGEGT. The CDR3 region has the DNA TGTGCCAGCATGTCTGGGAGGGCCGGAACAGATACGCAGTATTTT. Its protein product is CASMSGRAGTDTQYF.

This clonotype was counted ten times or more. This sequence joins TRBV3-1 and TRBJ2-7; D might be TRBD1 or TRBD2, each matching 5 bases. This CDR3 has 13 amino acids. Between the trimmed V and J ends, which lost 0 bases and 4 bases, there was a span of 7 bases. CDR1 is LGHDT and CDR2 is YNNKEL in the germline V gene (reference sequence). Written as DNA, the CDR3 is TGTGCCAGCAGCCAAGAAGGGACGTACGAGCAGTACTTC. The encoded protein is CASSQEGTYEQYF.

This clonotype was seen a few times. The rearrangement links TRBV7-9 to TRBJ2-7; 9 bases are a match to TRBD2. CDR3 length: 13 residues. V dropped 4 bases and J dropped 5; count of bases not matched to a gene: 3. Germline V gene data show CDR1 as SEHNR and CDR2 as FQNEAQ (reference sequence). CDR3 sequence (DNA): TGTGCCAGCAGCTCGCGGGAGGGAGACGAGCAGTACGTC. Translating it yields CASSSREGDEQYV.

This clonotype was detected a few times. The V gene is TRBV28, the J gene TRBJ1-2; no clear D. V was pared by 5 bases and J by 5 bases, with 9 bases between. Germline values: CDR1 MDHEN, CDR2 SYDVKM. The CDR3 length is 12 residues. CDR3 DNA sequence: TGTGCCAGCAGTACGACGGAGTATGGCTACACCTTC. Its protein is CASSTTEYGYTF.

In its sample, this clonotype was seen a few times. The V call is TRBV12-3 or TRBV12-4, the J call TRBJ1-1, with 7 bases that match TRBD1. The CDR3 loop spans 15 amino acids. J was trimmed by 4 bases and V by 4 bases; bases with no gene match: 9. CDR3 coding DNA: TGTGCCAGCAGTTCCGACAGGGTTGTGCTCACTGAAGCTTTCTTT. Translation: CASSSDRVVLTEAFF.

This rearrangement joins TRBV2 to TRBJ1-4, with 9 bases lining up with TRBD1. The CDR3 spans 15 residues. V lost 2 bases and J lost 5; bases outside the gene matches: 3. Germline V CDR1 and CDR2: SNHLY, FYNNEI. The CDR3 loop is CASSEWGTGNEKLFF. DNA of the CDR3: TGTGCCAGCAGTGAATGGGGGACAGGGAATGAAAAACTGTTTTTT. The whole variable domain, filled in from reference TRBV2 and TRBJ1-4, reads EPEVTQTPSHQVTQMGQEVILRCVPISNHLYFYWYRQILGQKVEFLVSFYNNEISEKSEIFDDQFSVERPDGSNFTLKIRSTKLEDSAMYFCASSEWGTGNEKLFFGSGTQLSVL.

This rearrangement joins TRBV28 to TRBJ1-5; unclear D gene. Trimming left V 7 bases short and J 7 bases short, with 17 bases between. The CDR3 extends over 14 amino acids. CDR1 MDHEN and CDR2 SYDVKM come from the germline V gene. DNA for the CDR3: TGTGCCAGCACGGGAGGAGGGATGCGACAGCCCCAGCATTTT. This gives the protein CASTGGGMRQPQHF.

This chain links TRBV5-5 with TRBJ2-3, with a weak D call TRBD2 (5 bases). CDR1 and CDR2 from the germline V gene are SGHKS and YYEKEE (reference sequence). CDR3 length: 16 amino acids. V was clipped by 0 bases and J by 1 base, with 12 bases between them. Here the CDR3 DNA reads TGTGCCAGCAGCTTGGTCCCCTGGCGGGGCACAGATACGCAGTATTTT. Protein product: CASSLVPWRGTDTQYF.

This clonotype was counted only a few times. This chain uses TRBV12-3 or TRBV12-4 with TRBJ2-5, with 10 nucleotides matching TRBD1. The CDR3 is 15 amino acids. With V trimmed by 8 bases and J by 5 bases, 11 bases remained unmatched. The CDR3 DNA reads TGTGCCAGCCGATACCAAGACAGGGGGCATGAGACCCAGTACTTC. This codes for CASRYQDRGHETQYF.

This chain connects TRBV19 to TRBJ1-5; D gene ambiguous. Trimming removed 2 bases from V and 5 bases from J, with 7 bases in between. This CDR3 has 13 amino acids. Germline assignment: CDR1 LNHDA and CDR2 SQIVND (reference sequence). DNA for the CDR3: TGTGCCAGTAGTATACAGACCGATCAGCCCCAGCATTTT. Protein product: CASSIQTDQPQHF.

This clonotype was picked up many times. The chain is built from TRBV20-1 and TRBJ1-4, with a weak D call TRBD1 (5 bases). The CDR3 consists of 15 residues. From germline, CDR1 is DFQATT and CDR2 SNEGSKA (reference sequence). V was pared by 3 bases and J by 8 bases, with 19 bases between. The CDR3 DNA is TGCAGTGCTAGGGGGGGGTCCAGTCTAGCCGAAAAACTGTTTTTT. Its translation is CSARGGSSLAEKLFF.

The V and J genes are TRBV19 and TRBJ2-6; D remains ambiguous. Trimming shortened V by 3 bases and J by 0 bases, and 15 bases separated the two germline ends. Germline V CDR1 and CDR2: LNHDA, SQIVND (reference sequence). There are 18 residues in the CDR3. CDR3 DNA sequence: TGTGCCAGTAGTATCCCCGTTTCGCGGCGCTCTGGGGCCAACGTCCTGACTTTC. Translating it yields CASSIPVSRRSGANVLTF.

The V and J genes are TRBV27 and TRBJ1-5; D is unclear. The germline V and J ends were trimmed by 5 bases and 2 bases, with 13 bases remaining between them. CDR3 length equals 15 residues. Germline CDR1 reads MNHEY; CDR2 reads SMNVEV (reference sequence). CDR3 in amino acids: CASSPDGLGNQPQHF. The CDR3 DNA reads as TGTGCCAGCAGTCCCGACGGCCTGGGCAATCAGCCCCAGCATTTT.